A selection of T cell receptor beta chains follows, all from one sample in a study of CD4 T cells in relation to SARS-CoV-2 and coronaviruses. Sequencing was performed with immunoSEQ multiplex PCR; in TCRdb, only in-frame clones are kept and a portion is missing. The data show tens of thousands of clones, with 72% seen just once and more than 9% held by the top ten. These TCRs' antigens remain unknown. Sequenced material: CD4+ T cells from PBMCs, cultured in vitro. These receptor sequences come from a human donor in good health. The CDR3 runs from the conserved cysteine through the conserved F or W. The order of the fields is D gene, clone size, V gene, J gene, CDR3 protein, CDR3 DNA. A D gene is named only where the DNA matches it firmly. Size is omitted from some rows. Given values are once, few, many or a class for expanded clones.

-	once	TRBV3-1/TRBV3-2	TRBJ2-7	CASSQGTRVSEQYF	TGTGCCAGCAGCCAGGGGACCCGAGTCAGCGAGCAGTACTTC
-	-	TRBV1	TRBJ2-3	CTSSRPVLAAHTDTQYF	TGCACCAGCAGCCGACCCGTGCTAGCGGCCCACACAGATACGCAGTATTTT
TRBD1	-	TRBV4-1	TRBJ2-5	CASSLGTGGSETQYF	TGCGCCAGCAGCCTAGGGACAGGGGGCAGTGAGACCCAGTACTTC
-	-	TRBV30	TRBJ1-1	CAWTNQGNTTEAFF	TGTGCCTGGACCAACCAGGGAAATACGACTGAGGCTTTCTTT
TRBD1	large	TRBV18	TRBJ1-4	CASSFTGGDEKLFF	TGTGCCAGCTCCTTTACAGGGGGCGATGAAAAACTGTTTTTT
TRBD1	-	TRBV5-1	TRBJ2-2	CASSSGQGLTGELFF	TGCGCCAGCAGCTCGGGACAGGGCCTCACCGGGGAGCTGTTTTTT
TRBD1	-	TRBV11-3	TRBJ1-1	CASSQGQANTEAFF	TGTGCCAGCAGCCAAGGACAGGCGAACACTGAAGCTTTCTTT
TRBD1	-	TRBV11-2	TRBJ2-1	CASSLDRVSYNEQFF	TGTGCCAGCAGCTTGGACAGGGTATCCTACAATGAGCAGTTCTTC
-	-	TRBV18	TRBJ2-5	CASSPRHQETQYF	TGTGCCAGCTCACCGAGACATCAAGAGACCCAGTACTTC
-	-	TRBV19	TRBJ1-5	CASTGSSSNQPQHF	TGTGCCAGCACGGGCTCATCGAGCAATCAGCCCCAGCATTTT
TRBD1	few	TRBV7-9	TRBJ2-5	CASSLGTGGRLGETQYF	TGTGCCAGCAGCTTAGGGACAGGCGGACGTCTGGGGGAGACCCAGTACTTC
TRBD2	-	TRBV9	TRBJ2-1	CASSVDGERWGLAGGNEQFF	TGTGCCAGCAGCGTAGACGGGGAACGGTGGGGACTAGCGGGAGGCAATGAGCAGTTCTTC
-	-	TRBV6-2/TRBV6-3	TRBJ2-6	CASSRGQPSGANVLTF	TGTGCCAGCAGCCGAGGACAACCCTCTGGGGCCAACGTCCTGACTTTC
TRBD1	-	TRBV9	TRBJ1-2	CASSGLTGRYGYTF	TGTGCCAGCAGCGGGTTGACAGGGAGGTATGGCTACACCTTC
TRBD1	-	TRBV18	TRBJ2-1	CASSPDRSYNEQFF	TGTGCCAGCTCACCGGACAGGAGCTACAATGAGCAGTTCTTC
-	few	TRBV3-1/TRBV3-2	TRBJ1-6	CASSQDPRGNSPLHF	TGTGCCAGCAGCCAAGACCCCCGGGGGAATTCACCCCTCCACTTT
-	-	TRBV7-4	TRBJ2-3	CASSLGAYPSTDTQYF	TGTGCCAGCAGCTTAGGAGCGTACCCGAGCACAGATACGCAGTATTTT
-	-	TRBV5-6	TRBJ2-3	CASSLGRGGTDTQYF	TGTGCCAGCAGCTTGGGGCGTGGCGGCACAGATACGCAGTATTTT
-	few	TRBV7-9	TRBJ1-5	CASSFTDSWGQPQHF	TGTGCCAGCAGCTTCACAGACTCATGGGGTCAGCCCCAGCATTTT
TRBD1	-	TRBV6-4	TRBJ2-1	CASSVTGGLYNEQFF	TGTGCCAGCAGTGTTACAGGGGGCCTCTACAATGAGCAGTTCTTC
TRBD1	-	TRBV5-4	TRBJ1-6	CASSLVRDSRYSPLHF	TGTGCCAGCAGCTTGGTACGGGACAGCCGCTATTCACCCCTCCACTTT
-	-	TRBV7-2	TRBJ1-3	CASSPTALGNTIYF	TGTGCCAGCAGCCCTACAGCGCTTGGAAACACCATATATTTT
-	-	TRBV18	TRBJ1-1	CASSPQGDTEAFF	TGTGCCAGCTCACCACAGGGGGACACTGAAGCTTTCTTT
-	-	TRBV5-1	TRBJ2-5	CASSLVGQKQETQYF	TGCGCCAGCAGCTTGGTCGGCCAGAAACAAGAGACCCAGTACTTC
TRBD2	-	TRBV12-3/TRBV12-4	TRBJ2-1	CASSSRTSHEQFF	TGTGCCAGCAGTTCCAGGACTAGTCATGAGCAGTTCTTC
TRBD1	-	TRBV7-8	TRBJ1-2	CASSHSGTGTLYGYTF	TGTGCCAGCAGCCACTCCGGGACAGGGACCCTCTATGGCTACACCTTC
TRBD2	once	TRBV4-3	TRBJ2-3	CASSQELRRGVGTDTQYF	TGCGCCAGCAGCCAAGAGCTTAGGCGGGGGGTCGGCACAGATACGCAGTATTTT
-	-	TRBV11-2	TRBJ2-5	CASSQWGQETQYF	TGTGCCAGCAGCCAGTGGGGCCAAGAGACCCAGTACTTC
-	-	TRBV9	TRBJ2-2	CASSVSYGSGGELFF	TGTGCCAGCAGCGTTTCCTACGGGAGCGGCGGGGAGCTGTTTTTT
-	-	TRBV6-2/TRBV6-3	TRBJ2-7	CASSYDDGGSYEQYF	TGTGCCAGCAGTTACGATGACGGGGGTTCCTACGAGCAGTACTTC
-	-	TRBV6-5	TRBJ1-6	CASSSSWTTNSPLHF	TGTGCCAGCAGTTCCAGCTGGACAACCAATTCACCCCTCCACTTT
-	few	TRBV28	TRBJ2-7	CASHDRAIYEQYF	TGTGCCAGTCACGACCGTGCCATCTACGAGCAGTACTTC
-	-	TRBV28	TRBJ2-4	CASSPAGPTQNIQYF	TGTGCCAGCAGTCCCGCGGGGCCCACTCAAAACATTCAGTACTTC
TRBD1	few	TRBV7-2	TRBJ2-1	CASSLSQGVRNEQFF	TGTGCCAGCAGCTTGAGTCAGGGGGTGCGCAATGAGCAGTTCTTC
TRBD2	few	TRBV7-2	TRBJ2-7	CASSHGASGRSTPYEQYF	TGTGCCAGCAGCCACGGGGCTAGCGGGCGTTCTACCCCCTACGAGCAGTACTTC
-	-	TRBV5-8	TRBJ2-2	CASSDGRQDWGEELFF	TGTGCCAGCAGCGACGGACGACAGGATTGGGGCGAGGAGCTGTTTTTT
TRBD1	-	TRBV2	TRBJ1-5	CASSEEGAQPQHF	TGTGCCAGCAGTGAAGAGGGGGCTCAGCCCCAGCATTTT
TRBD2	-	TRBV5-6	TRBJ2-3	CASSLLAGGTDTQYF	TGTGCCAGCAGCTTATTAGCGGGGGGCACAGATACGCAGTATTTT
TRBD2	-	TRBV6-1	TRBJ2-3	CASSDLSGRKADTQYF	TGTGCCAGCAGTGACCTTAGCGGGAGGAAGGCAGATACGCAGTATTTT
TRBD2	once	TRBV3-1/TRBV3-2	TRBJ2-3	CASSHAGGLTDTQYF	TGTGCCAGCAGCCACGCGGGGGGGTTAACAGATACGCAGTATTTT
-	-	TRBV6-6	TRBJ1-4	CASSYSEKLFF	TGTGCCAGCAGTTATAGTGAAAAACTGTTTTTT
TRBD1	-	TRBV7-2	TRBJ1-4	CASSSRGQDGEKLFF	TGTGCCAGCAGCTCCAGGGGGCAGGACGGTGAAAAACTGTTTTTT
TRBD1	-	TRBV23-1	TRBJ2-5	CASTTIGRDRERRGETQYF	TGCGCCAGCACTACTATTGGCCGGGACAGGGAGCGTCGGGGAGAGACCCAGTACTTC
-	-	TRBV4-3	TRBJ1-3	CASSYSSGSQSSGNTIYF	TGCGCCAGCAGCTACAGTTCGGGCAGCCAGAGCTCTGGAAACACCATATATTTT
-	-	TRBV19	TRBJ2-5	CASSIGQTPGETQYF	TGTGCCAGTAGTATAGGTCAGACTCCCGGAGAGACCCAGTACTTC
-	-	TRBV3-1/TRBV3-2	TRBJ1-5	CASSQDIGSNQPQHF	TGTGCCAGCAGCCAAGACATTGGAAGCAATCAGCCCCAGCATTTT
TRBD2	-	TRBV11-3	TRBJ2-3	CASSPGGADTQYF	TGTGCCAGCAGCCCCGGGGGGGCTGATACGCAGTATTTT
-	-	TRBV20-1	TRBJ2-7	CSAGHLYEQYF	TGCAGTGCCGGACACCTGTACGAGCAGTACTTC
TRBD1	-	TRBV6-1	TRBJ1-5	CASTDRGRFSQPQHF	TGTGCCAGCACGGACAGGGGGCGCTTCTCTCAGCCCCAGCATTTT
-	-	TRBV11-2	TRBJ2-5	CASSFGAGWGDQETQYF	TGTGCCAGCAGCTTTGGTGCGGGCTGGGGGGACCAAGAGACCCAGTACTTC
TRBD1	-	TRBV9	TRBJ1-1	CASSGQGAGTEAFF	TGTGCCAGCAGCGGACAGGGGGCGGGCACTGAAGCTTTCTTT